The 31 T cell receptor beta chains below come from one sample, sequenced in a study of T cell clonality in common variable immunodeficiency. Generated by immunoSEQ multiplex PCR, the TCRdb table keeps only in-frame clones and is missing some. The data show roughly 60,000 clones, with none appearing a single time. The sequenced sample consisted of peripheral blood mononuclear cells. These receptor sequences come from a person between 18 and 70 years old in good health.

This clone has ten or more counts. The read ends 3 residues before the CDR3 terminus; that terminus is restored from the germline J gene. The chain is built from TRBV20-1 and TRBJ1-4; 10 bases agree with TRBD1. Germline V gives CDR1 DFQATT, CDR2 SNEGSKA (reference sequence). This CDR3 has 18 amino acids. The V segment lost 5 bases and the J segment 1 base; nucleotides outside the gene matches: 13. Partial CDR3 DNA: TGCAGTGCTGGGGGGGAGACAGGGGGCTTTGAAACTAATGAAAAA. It is translated as CSAGGETGGFETNEK. The CDR3, in full, reads CSAGGETGGFETNEKLFF.

This clone has a count of ten or more. The read ends 3 residues before the CDR3 terminus; that terminus is restored from the germline J gene. The rearrangement links TRBV20-1 to TRBJ1-5, with no clear D. Per the germline V gene, CDR1 is DFQATT and CDR2 is SNEGSKA (reference sequence). The CDR3 runs to 16 residues. V lost 1 base, J lost 0 bases, and 13 bases lay in between. The CDR3 bases that were read are TGCAGTGCTAGAGGGCGGTACGGGTATAGCAATCAGCCC. This codes for CSARGRYGYSNQP. The full CDR3 protein reads CSARGRYGYSNQPQHF.

This clone was seen a handful of times. The read ends 3 residues early relative to the CDR3; the germline J gene fills the gap. The gene calls are TRBV7-9 and TRBJ2-5; 7 bases agree with TRBD1. Trimming removed 5 bases from V and 0 bases from J; junction bases left unmatched: 6. This CDR3 spans 15 amino acids. Germline V CDR1 and CDR2: SEHNR, FQNEAQ (reference sequence). The CDR3 sequence: CASSPGQKYQETQYF. The CDR3 DNA, read in part, is TGTGCCAGCAGCCCGGGACAGAAGTACCAAGAGACC.

This clone was seen many times. The sequenced part of the CDR3 DNA is TGTGCCAGCAGCCAAGTAACCGACAGGGAAAACGCCTACGAG. Translation gives CASSQVTDRENAYE. The full CDR3 sequence reads CASSQVTDRENAYEQYF. The rearrangement joins TRBV3-1 (or the pseudogene TRBV3-2) to TRBJ2-7; 7 bases agree with TRBD1. With the read ending 3 residues before the CDR3 end, the germline J gene is used to fill in that end. CDR3 length: 17 amino acids. V gave up 1 base and J gave up 2 bases; unmatched junction bases: 11. Germline V gene sequence: CDR1 LGHDT, CDR2 YNNKEL (reference sequence).

This clone was counted at least ten times. Read coverage stops 3 residues before the CDR3 terminus; the germline J gene supplies the remainder. V gene TRBV5-6 combines with J gene TRBJ2-5, with D possibly matching TRBD1 (6 bases). Germline V lookup: CDR1 SGHDT, CDR2 YYEEEE. The CDR3 sequence is 14 residues long. V was trimmed by 3 bases and J by 5 bases, leaving 14 bases between them. This CDR3 is CASSSGQTGETQYF. The covered CDR3 bases are TGTGCCAGCAGCTCCGGACAGACTGGGGAGACC.

This clone was recorded many times. The CDR3 end is not reached by the read, which stops 3 residues before it; the germline J gene fills it in. The chain combines TRBV4-1 with TRBJ2-7, with D perhaps matching TRBD2 (6 bases). The CDR3 runs 15 residues. Trimming shortened V by 0 bases and J by 3 bases, and 12 bases separated the two germline ends. Germline-derived CDR1 and CDR2 are MGHRA and YSYEKL. The sequenced CDR3 bases are TGCGCCAGCAGCCAAGATCTAGGTAGCGGCTACGAG. Its protein is CASSQDLGSGYE. In full, the CDR3 is CASSQDLGSGYEQYF.

This clone was observed at least ten times. From the germline J gene comes the end of the CDR3, since the read stops 3 residues before it. The rearrangement uses TRBV5-1 and TRBJ2-3; D not resolved. Trimming cost V 1 base and J 6 bases, with 3 bases left between them. This CDR3 comprises 11 residues. CDR1 is SGHRS, CDR2 YFSETQ, per germline. The CDR3 protein is CASSLSDTQYF. CDR3 DNA (partial): TGCGCCAGCAGCTTGTCGGATACG.

There are many counts of this clone. Read sequence stops 3 residues before the CDR3 end, and the germline J gene provides the missing end. The chain couples TRBV11-3 to TRBJ2-1; 9 bases align to TRBD1. The V segment lost 5 bases and the J segment 3 bases; nucleotides outside the gene matches: 2. This CDR3 has 14 residues. Per the germline V gene, CDR1 is SGHNT and CDR2 is YENEEA. The covered CDR3 bases are TGTGCCAGCAGCGGGACAGGGAACTACAATGAG. Its translation: CASSGTGNYNE. The complete CDR3 sequence is CASSGTGNYNEQFF. Variable domain in full (rest from reference TRBV11-3 and TRBJ2-1): EAGVVQSPRYKIIEKKQPVAFWCNPISGHNTLYWYLQNLGQGPELLIRYENEEAVDDSQLPKDRFSAERLKGVDSTLKIQPAELGDSAVYLCASSGTGNYNEQFFGPGTRLTVL.

This clone was detected ten times or more. The read finishes 3 residues shy of the CDR3 end, and the germline J gene is used to complete it. This sequence joins TRBV20-1 and TRBJ2-1; D gene uncertain. Germline V gene sequence: CDR1 DFQATT, CDR2 SNEGSKA (reference sequence). V dropped 8 bases and J dropped 7 bases, with 12 bases sitting between them. The CDR3 loop spans 11 amino acids. CDR3 sequence: CSTENPNEQFF. The sequenced CDR3 bases are TGCAGTACTGAAAATCCTAATGAG.

This clone was found many times. The read ends 3 residues before the CDR3 terminus; that terminus is restored from the germline J gene. The chain couples TRBV30 to TRBJ2-1; D is unclear. Germline CDR1 and CDR2: GTSNPN and SVGIG (reference sequence). V was clipped by 4 bases and J by 7 bases, with 8 bases between them. The CDR3 extends over 11 amino acids. The covered CDR3 bases are TGTGCCTGGACCATAGTTAATGAG. Translation gives CAWTIVNE. The full CDR3 is CAWTIVNEQFF.

This clone was recorded at least ten times. The CDR3 bases that were read are TGTGCCAGTAGTACAGGGGCCGAGACC. The encoded protein is CASSTGAET. In full, the CDR3 reads CASSTGAETQYF. The V call is TRBV19, the J call TRBJ2-5, with a possible D match to TRBD1 (6 bases). The read terminates 3 residues ahead of where the CDR3 ends, so the germline J gene completes it. Trimming took off 4 bases at V and 5 bases at J, with 8 bases between the two ends. The germline V gene encodes CDR1 LNHDA and CDR2 SQIVND (reference sequence). This CDR3 region has 12 residues. The full variable domain, rest sourced from reference TRBV19 and TRBJ2-5, is DGGITQSPKYLFRKEGQNVTLSCEQNLNHDAMYWYRQDPGQGLRLIYYSQIVNDFQKGDIAEGYSVSREKKESFPLTVTSAQKNPTAFYLCASSTGAETQYFGPGTRLLVL.

At least ten counts were recorded for this clone. The missing CDR3 end, 3 residues past where the read stops, is filled in from the germline J gene. The chain joins TRBV7-2 to TRBJ1-6; maybe TRBD1 (5 bases). With 1 base removed from V and 8 bases from J, the gap between germline ends came to 9 bases. Germline V gene lookup returns CDR1 SGHTA and CDR2 FQGNSA. CDR3 size: 14 residues. The CDR3 loop reads CASSLEGMDSPLHF. The sequenced part of the CDR3 DNA is TGTGCCAGCAGCTTAGAGGGGATGGATTCACCC.

The table lists this clone with many counts. Read coverage stops 3 residues before the CDR3 terminus; the germline J gene supplies the remainder. This chain connects TRBV7-8 to TRBJ2-5; 14 nucleotides line up with TRBD2. This CDR3 spans 16 amino acids. V was clipped by 5 bases and J by 2 bases; unmatched bases: 4. CDR1 is SGHVS and CDR2 is FQNEAQ in the germline V gene. The sequenced part of the CDR3 DNA is TGTGCCAGCAGCCGACTAGCGGGAGGGGTGCAAGAGACC. This translates into CASSRLAGGVQET. From start to end, the CDR3 is CASSRLAGGVQETQYF. The complete variable domain, with remaining parts taken from reference TRBV7-8 and TRBJ2-5, reads GAGVSQSPRYKVAKRGQDVALRCDPISGHVSLFWYQQALGQGPEFLTYFQNEAQLDKSGLPSDRFFAERPEGSVSTLKIQRTQQEDSAVYLCASSRLAGGVQETQYFGPGTRLLVL.

This clone was seen many times. Read coverage stops 3 residues before the CDR3 terminus; the germline J gene supplies the remainder. This chain joins TRBV20-1 and TRBJ1-5; 12 nucleotides match TRBD1. J was trimmed by 7 bases and V by 5 bases; bases with no gene match: 6. Germline CDR1 is DFQATT and CDR2 is SNEGSKA (reference sequence). CDR3 length equals 14 residues. CDR3 loop: CSASGTGGRQPQHF. CDR3 DNA, as far as it was read: TGCAGTGCTTCCGGGACAGGGGGCCGCCAGCCC.

This clone showed up many times. The read ends 3 residues before the CDR3 terminus; that terminus is restored from the germline J gene. The chain combines TRBV7-2 with TRBJ2-5; a possible D gene is TRBD1 (5 bases). Germline CDR1 reads SGHTA; CDR2 reads FQGNSA. The CDR3 is made up of 14 amino acids. The germline V and J ends were trimmed by 5 bases and 2 bases, with 12 bases remaining between them. Partial CDR3 DNA: TGTGCCAGCAGCGAAGCTAGGGGACAAGAGACC. Protein sequence: CASSEARGQET. The entire CDR3 protein reads CASSEARGQETQYF.

This clone was recorded many times. The CDR3 end falls 3 residues outside the read, so it is completed with the germline J gene. The chain has TRBV7-9 and TRBJ2-7, with TRBD2 as a possible D gene (5 bases). CDR1 and CDR2 from the germline V gene are SEHNR and FQNEAQ (reference sequence). The CDR3 has 12 residues. The V gene lost 2 bases and the J gene lost 6 bases, with 8 bases spanning the gap. The DNA read from the CDR3 is TGTGCCAGCAGCTTATTACGGGGCGAG. It translates to CASSLLRGE. The whole CDR3 region reads CASSLLRGEQYF.

This clone occurred many times. The read ends 3 residues shy of where the CDR3 ends; the end is completed using the germline J gene. This chain connects TRBV19 to TRBJ2-1, with 10 bases matching TRBD2. V dropped 1 base and J dropped 8; count of bases not matched to a gene: 8. CDR3 length: 16 residues. CDR1 is LNHDA and CDR2 is SQIVND in the germline V gene (reference sequence). CDR3 residues: CASSIGTSGLQDEQFF. The CDR3 DNA, read in part, is TGTGCCAGTAGTATAGGGACTAGCGGCCTCCAAGATGAG.

This clone occurred many times. Read sequence stops 3 residues before the CDR3 end, and the germline J gene provides the missing end. V gene TRBV5-4 combines with J gene TRBJ2-7; TRBD1 agrees at 8 bases. V lost 1 base and J lost 4; bases outside the gene matches: 4. The CDR3 loop spans 14 amino acids. Per germline, CDR1 SGHNT and CDR2 YYREEE (reference sequence). The CDR3 is CASSLSTGGYEQYF. The sequenced part of the CDR3 DNA is TGTGCCAGCAGCTTGAGCACAGGGGGTTACGAG.

This clone was recorded many times. The CDR3 is cut off 3 residues early in the read; its end comes from the germline J gene. The rearrangement links TRBV10-3 to TRBJ2-1; 9 bases align to TRBD2. Germline V gene lookup returns CDR1 ENHRY and CDR2 SYGVKD. Trimming cost V 5 bases and J 3 bases; bases outside gene matches: 8. The CDR3 is 16 amino acids. CDR3 sequence: CAISQLAGAGYNEQFF. CDR3 DNA, as far as it was read: TGTGCCATCAGTCAGTTAGCGGGAGCTGGCTACAATGAG.

In this sample, this clone turned up many times. The read is 3 residues too short to cover the CDR3 end, so that end is filled in from the germline J gene. J is TRBJ1-3 and V is TRBV4-1; D not resolved. The length of the CDR3 is 15 residues. Between the trimmed V and J ends, which lost 1 base and 0 bases, there was a span of 7 bases. Germline V lookup: CDR1 MGHRA, CDR2 YSYEKL. The CDR3 bases that were read are TGCGCCAGCAGCCAAGGTTTCAGCTCTGGAAACACC. This sequence encodes CASSQGFSSGNT. The full CDR3 protein is CASSQGFSSGNTIYF.

This clone appeared many times. The read halts 3 residues ahead of the CDR3 end, with the missing end drawn from the germline J gene. V gene TRBV5-4 combines with J gene TRBJ2-2; 7 bases are shared with TRBD2. Trimming at V came to 1 base and at J to 9 bases, leaving 3 bases not matched to a gene. This CDR3 is built from 13 residues. CDR1 and CDR2 (germline): SGHNT, YYREEE (reference sequence). CDR3 DNA, as far as it was read: TGTGCCAGCAGCTTGTGGCGGGAGCGGGAG. Protein: CASSLWRERE. The CDR3 in full is CASSLWRERELFF.

Comment on this clone: A much bigger clone sits one base away, suggesting this may be a read error. With the read ending 3 residues before the CDR3 end, the germline J gene is used to fill in that end. The chain carries TRBV7-8 and TRBJ2-4; tentatively, D is TRBD2 (6 bases). The CDR3 length is 17 residues. The germline V gene has CDR1 SGHVS and CDR2 FQNEAQ. CDR3 DNA (partial): TGTGCCAGCGGCTTAGCGGACTACCCTGGAGCCAAAAACATT. This sequence encodes CASGLADYPGAKNI. The full CDR3 reads CASGLADYPGAKNIQYF.

This clone was seen at least ten times. The CDR3 goes on 3 residues after the read ends, and that part is filled in from the germline J gene. J is TRBJ1-5 and V is TRBV6-2 or TRBV6-3; TRBD1 might be the D (6 bases). V was shortened by 7 bases and J by 3 bases, with 13 bases between the two germline ends. CDR3 length: 14 amino acids. The germline V gene has CDR1 MNHEY and CDR2 SVGEGT. Partial CDR3 DNA: TGTGCCAGCAACCTACAGGGCACCAATCAGCCC. Protein: CASNLQGTNQP. The CDR3, in full, reads CASNLQGTNQPQHF.

Only a few counts were recorded for this clone. The sequence runs out 3 residues before the end of the CDR3; the remainder is reconstructed from the germline J gene. The J gene is TRBJ2-3, the V gene TRBV7-2; D unclear. CDR1 is SGHTA and CDR2 is FQGNSA in the germline V gene. The CDR3 contains 15 residues. Between the trimmed V and J ends, which lost 1 base and 0 bases, there was a span of 8 bases. The CDR3 bases that were read are TGTGCCAGCAGCTTAGGGTGGCGGAGCACAGATACG. Translating it yields CASSLGWRSTDT. The entire CDR3 sequence reads CASSLGWRSTDTQYF.

This clone was counted ten times or more. CDR3 bases read: TGCGCCAGCAGCCGGGCACTAGAGAAAGAGACC. It translates to CASSRALEKET. The whole CDR3 is CASSRALEKETQYF. V is TRBV5-1 and J is TRBJ2-5, with D perhaps matching TRBD2 (5 bases). The read terminates 3 residues ahead of where the CDR3 ends, so the germline J gene completes it. Germline CDR1 and CDR2: SGHRS and YFSETQ. CDR3 length equals 14 residues. V dropped 4 bases and J dropped 3 bases, with 13 bases sitting between them.

This clone was found many times. Mismatch with germline at one junction end may stem from a read error. The read ends 3 residues before the CDR3 terminus; that terminus is restored from the germline J gene. This chain joins TRBV4-2 and TRBJ2-4; 8 bases align to TRBD2. Germline-derived CDR1 and CDR2 are LGHNA and YNFKEQ. The CDR3 length is 17 residues. This CDR3 is CASSQEKAGVTKNIQYF. The part of the CDR3 DNA that was read is TGCGCCAGCAGCCAAGAGAAAGCGGGAGTAACCAAAAACATT.

Remarks on this clone: The read stops 3 residues short of the end of the CDR3; the missing end is completed from the germline J gene. The rearrangement uses TRBV11-2 and TRBJ2-5; possible D gene TRBD1, 5 bases. Germline V CDR1 and CDR2: SGHAT, FQNNGV. This CDR3 comprises 13 residues. V lost 5 bases and J lost 5, with 12 bases in between. The DNA read from the CDR3 is TGTGCCAGCAGCCGCCCAAAGGGGGAGACC. Amino acid sequence: CASSRPKGET. The CDR3 as a whole reads CASSRPKGETQYF.

This clone was found many times. Incomplete CDR3 DNA: TGTGCCAGCAGCTTAGTCTCTAATGAGGAGACC. It yields the protein CASSLVSNEET. The CDR3 reads in full as CASSLVSNEETQYF. This rearrangement joins TRBV11-2 to TRBJ2-5; D gene unclear. Coverage ceases 3 residues before the CDR3 finishes, and the germline J gene fills in the end. The CDR3 loop spans 14 amino acids. V lost 1 base and J 5 bases, leaving 11 bases between the germline ends. Germline CDR1 and CDR2: SGHAT and FQNNGV.

As to this clone: The sequenced fragment ends 3 residues before the CDR3 boundary, so the rest is inferred from the germline J gene. This chain links TRBV19 with TRBJ1-6; 8 nucleotides agree with TRBD1. The ends lost 1 base at V and 7 bases at J; junction bases unmatched: 0. The germline V gene has CDR1 LNHDA and CDR2 SQIVND (reference sequence). This CDR3 contains 14 residues. The CDR3 loop is CASSIAGGNSPLHF. CDR3 DNA, as far as it was read: TGTGCCAGTAGTATAGCAGGGGGCAATTCACCC. The entire variable domain, with the rest obtained from reference TRBV19 and TRBJ1-6, is as follows: DGGITQSPKYLFRKEGQNVTLSCEQNLNHDAMYWYRQDPGQGLRLIYYSQIVNDFQKGDIAEGYSVSREKKESFPLTVTSAQKNPTAFYLCASSIAGGNSPLHFGNGTRLTVT.

Many counts were recorded for this clone. The read halts 3 residues ahead of the CDR3 end, with the missing end drawn from the germline J gene. The chain combines TRBV30 with TRBJ2-6; TRBD1 is a possible D gene (6 bases). Germline-derived CDR1 and CDR2 are GTSNPN and SVGIG (reference sequence). The CDR3 length is 13 residues. The ends were cut back, 5 bases at V and 6 bases at J, with 11 bases in the middle. CDR3 DNA (partial): TGTGCCTGGGCTCGGGGACAGGCCAACGTC. As protein: CAWARGQANV. The whole CDR3 sequence reads CAWARGQANVLTF.

This clone came up many times. The CDR3: CASSLQGGGYTF. Incomplete CDR3 DNA: TGTGCCAGCTCGCTACAGGGGGGCGGC. The rearrangement joins TRBV18 to TRBJ1-2; TRBD1 aligns across 8 bases. Read coverage stops 3 residues before the CDR3 terminus; the germline J gene supplies the remainder. CDR1 KGHSH and CDR2 LQKENI come from the germline V gene. This CDR3 is 12 amino acids long.